The rows below give T cell receptor beta chains drawn from one sample of a study of blood T cell repertoires in COVID-19. The assay was immunoSEQ multiplex PCR, and TCRdb's table has in-frame clones only and misses some. The repertoire holds hundreds of thousands of clones, 70% to 90% seen once, with 8.5% to 12% in the top ten. Sequencing was done on a sample of peripheral blood. All receptors come from a woman of 80 years or more with acute or convalescent COVID-19. CDR3s include the opening cysteine and the closing phenylalanine or tryptophan. A D gene is named only where the DNA matches it firmly. Some rows mark clone size as missing; the rest say once, few, many or name a class of expanded clone.

clone_size	j_call	d_call	v_call	cdr3_aa	cdr3_nt
.	TRBJ2-7	.	TRBV12-3/TRBV12-4	CASSLDRAYEQYF	TGTGCCAGCAGTTTAGACAGAGCCTACGAGCAGTACTTC
.	TRBJ1-1	.	TRBV12-3/TRBV12-4	CASSLSLATVAFF	TGTGCCAGCAGTTTAAGCTTGGCGACAGTGGCTTTCTTT
.	TRBJ1-1	.	TRBV27	CASSWWGSMNTEAFF	TGTGCCAGCAGTTGGTGGGGCAGCATGAACACTGAAGCTTTCTTT
.	TRBJ2-7	.	TRBV29-1	CSVLVRDEQYF	TGCAGCGTACTAGTTCGAGACGAGCAGTACTTC
.	TRBJ1-1	.	TRBV30	CAWSWYGEAFF	TGTGCCTGGAGTTGGTACGGGGAAGCTTTCTTT
.	TRBJ1-5	.	TRBV19	CASSIDDTPNHQPQHF	TGTGCCAGTAGTATAGACGACACCCCCAATCATCAGCCCCAGCATTTT
.	TRBJ2-5	.	TRBV7-9	CASSKGAGTQETQYF	TGTGCCAGCAGCAAGGGGGCGGGGACCCAAGAGACCCAGTACTTC
.	TRBJ1-1	.	TRBV21-1	CASSPPGQGMGTEAFF	TGTGCCAGCAGTCCCCCGGGACAGGGGATGGGCACTGAAGCTTTCTTT
.	TRBJ1-3	TRBD1	TRBV18	CASSLGQGPTGNTIYF	TGTGCCAGCTCACTGGGACAGGGACCTACGGGAAACACCATATATTTT
.	TRBJ1-5	.	TRBV9	CASSSPGHF	TGTGCCAGCAGTAGTCCGGGGCATTTT
.	TRBJ2-2	.	TRBV2	CASTFQGGSTGELFF	TGTGCCAGCACTTTCCAGGGAGGTTCGACCGGGGAGCTGTTTTTT
once	TRBJ1-1	.	TRBV6-4	CASSLHRDGSEAFF	TGTGCCAGCAGCCTTCACAGGGATGGGTCTGAAGCTTTCTTT
.	TRBJ2-7	.	TRBV6-5	CASSYSRTEVGRQYF	TGTGCCAGCAGTTACTCTAGGACAGAGGTCGGACGGCAGTACTTC
.	TRBJ2-2	TRBD2	TRBV6-1	CASRPSGRNTGELFF	TGTGCCAGCAGGCCTAGCGGGAGGAATACCGGGGAGCTGTTTTTT
.	TRBJ1-2	TRBD1	TRBV10-3	CAISERVGGDGYTF	TGTGCCATCAGTGAGAGGGTAGGGGGCGATGGCTACACCTTC
once	TRBJ2-3	.	TRBV9	CASSVGAGNQASTDTQYF	TGTGCCAGCAGCGTAGGCGCGGGTAACCAAGCTAGCACAGATACGCAGTATTTT
.	TRBJ2-7	TRBD1	TRBV11-2	CASSRDRAKQYF	TGTGCCAGCAGCCGGGACAGGGCCAAGCAGTACTTC
.	TRBJ2-7	TRBD2	TRBV5-1	CASRSGATYEQYF	TGCGCCAGCAGAAGCGGGGCTACCTACGAGCAGTACTTC
once	TRBJ1-2	TRBD1	TRBV10-3	CAIRPDRAGYGYTF	TGTGCCATCAGGCCTGACAGGGCGGGCTATGGCTACACCTTC
.	TRBJ2-1	TRBD2	TRBV15	CATSRPGTSSYNEQFF	TGTGCCACCAGCAGACCCGGGACTAGCTCCTACAATGAGCAGTTCTTC
once	TRBJ1-1	.	TRBV7-6	CASSLRENTEAFF	TGTGCCAGCAGCTTAAGAGAGAACACTGAAGCTTTCTTT
few	TRBJ1-2	.	TRBV7-9	CASSLGSSNYGYTF	TGTGCCAGCAGCTTGGGGAGTTCTAACTATGGCTACACCTTC
once	TRBJ2-7	.	TRBV5-4	CASSSGGPLSYEQYF	TGTGCCAGCAGTTCGGGGGGCCCCCTCTCCTACGAGCAGTACTTC
.	TRBJ2-7	.	TRBV3-1/TRBV3-2	CASSQGAYEQYF	TGTGCCAGCAGCCAAGGCGCCTACGAGCAGTACTTC
.	TRBJ2-7	TRBD1	TRBV29-1	CSPTEGRGLREQYF	TGCAGCCCTACTGAGGGCAGGGGGCTACGGGAGCAGTACTTC
.	TRBJ1-6	TRBD1	TRBV4-3	CASSANRGTNSPLHF	TGCGCCAGCAGCGCAAACAGGGGGACCAATTCACCCCTCCACTTT
.	TRBJ2-7	TRBD2	TRBV3-1/TRBV3-2	CASSLISGTSGRKYF	TGTGCCAGCAGCCTTATCTCCGGGACTAGCGGGAGGAAGTACTTC
.	TRBJ1-2	.	TRBV30	CAWTPGANYGYTF	TGTGCCTGGACCCCAGGCGCTAACTATGGCTACACCTTC
few	TRBJ1-2	TRBD1	TRBV28	CASSLAGGIVYGYTF	TGTGCCAGCAGTTTGGCAGGGGGCATAGTCTATGGCTACACCTTC
few	TRBJ2-2	.	TRBV6-5	CASSYSRPPGELFF	TGTGCCAGCAGTTACTCGCGTCCGCCCGGGGAGCTGTTTTTT
once	TRBJ1-3	.	TRBV4-3	CASSQDLRGLSGNTIYF	TGCGCCAGCAGCCAAGATCTCAGGGGTTTGTCTGGAAACACCATATATTTT
.	TRBJ2-5	.	TRBV3-1/TRBV3-2	CASSQDPAGPRETQYF	TGTGCCAGCAGCCAAGACCCTGCGGGACCCCGGGAGACCCAGTACTTC
.	TRBJ2-5	.	TRBV18	CASSLLQAETQYF	TGTGCCAGCTCACTCTTACAGGCCGAAACCCAGTACTTC
.	TRBJ1-1	.	TRBV6-5	CASRGPNTEAFF	TGTGCCAGCAGGGGGCCGAACACTGAAGCTTTCTTT
.	TRBJ1-2	.	TRBV4-1	CASSQDKGRGDYYGYTF	TGCGCCAGCAGCCAAGATAAGGGGAGGGGCGATTACTATGGCTACACCTTC
.	TRBJ2-7	.	TRBV10-3	CAISEYLWGGDSYEQYF	TGTGCCATCAGTGAGTATTTGTGGGGCGGGGACTCCTACGAGCAGTACTTC
.	TRBJ1-1	TRBD1	TRBV5-1	CASSGGQGENTEAFF	TGCGCCAGCAGCGGGGGACAGGGGGAGAACACTGAAGCTTTCTTT
.	TRBJ2-1	TRBD2	TRBV2	CASSPGLAVTYNEQFF	TGTGCCAGCAGCCCGGGACTAGCTGTGACCTACAATGAGCAGTTCTTC
.	TRBJ2-3	.	TRBV19	CASSPSLASDTQYF	TGTGCCAGTAGTCCTAGTCTGGCGTCAGATACGCAGTATTTT
once	TRBJ2-3	.	TRBV6-1	CASSELGLTDTQYF	TGTGCCAGCAGTGAACTAGGATTAACAGATACGCAGTATTTT
few	TRBJ1-2	.	TRBV29-1	CSVELGGNHGYTF	TGCAGCGTTGAACTGGGAGGGAACCATGGCTACACCTTC
.	TRBJ1-1	.	TRBV11-3	CASSLGGRAFF	TGTGCCAGCAGCCTTGGCGGGAGAGCTTTCTTT
.	TRBJ1-1	.	TRBV7-9	CASSPPLENTEAFF	TGTGCCAGCAGCCCCCCCCTAGAGAACACTGAAGCTTTCTTT
.	TRBJ1-5	.	TRBV21-1	CASSRGGQGPSLSNQPQHF	TGTGCCAGCAGTCGGGGGGGACAGGGTCCCTCCCTTAGCAATCAGCCCCAGCATTTT
.	TRBJ1-2	.	TRBV7-9	CASSLSRGGYTF	TGTGCCAGCAGCTTAAGCAGGGGTGGCTACACCTTC
.	TRBJ1-4	.	TRBV29-1	CSVLSRATNEKLFF	TGCAGCGTTCTTAGTCGTGCAACTAATGAAAAACTGTTTTTT
.	TRBJ2-7	.	TRBV28	CASSLWRTGLNYEQYF	TGTGCCAGCAGTTTATGGCGGACAGGACTAAACTACGAGCAGTACTTC
.	TRBJ2-5	.	TRBV7-3	CASSLSGFGRKETQYF	TGTGCCAGCAGCTTAAGCGGCTTTGGCAGAAAAGAGACCCAGTACTTC